The T cell receptor (beta chain) described here comes from a study of blood T cell repertoires in COVID-19. Overall study context: The cDNA or gDNA used as material had been derived from T cells, B-cell-depleted T cells, or PBMCs.

Sequenced by immunoSEQ multiplex PCR; TCRdb stores in-frame clones only, minus some. The sample has some 300,000 clones; more than 75% are singletons. The CDR3 spans 13 residues. Germline-derived CDR1 and CDR2 are SGHRS and YFSETQ. V lost 5 bases to trimming and J lost 0 bases, with 5 bases between them. The source material was PBMCs or T cells enriched from blood (not recorded which). The receptor was derived from a woman in her sixties or seventies in a cohort exposed to, infected with or recovered from COVID-19 (not recorded which). The chain carries TRBV5-1 and TRBJ1-4; no reliable D call. CDR3 sequence: CASSYSTNEKLFF. The CDR3 DNA sequence: TGCGCCAGCAGTTACTCAACTAATGAAAAACTGTTTTTT.